This T cell receptor beta chain was recovered during a study of OX40 agonist ivuxolimab in advanced cancers. Overall study findings and caveats: In the 0.1 to 3.0 mg/kg range, CD4+ and CD8+ blood T cells had expanded clonally by week 6.

On this clone: Its antigen remains unidentified.

Profiling relied on immunoSEQ multiplex PCR, and the TCRdb table lists in-frame clones only, not all of them. Of 65,000 to 100,000 clones in the sample, about 90% were seen once. V was pared by 0 bases and J by 8 bases, with 8 bases of the junction left unmatched. The CDR3 loop spans 15 amino acids. The germline V gene has CDR1 KGHSH and CDR2 LQKENI. The TCR sequence derives from an adult with an advanced solid tumor such as melanoma, head and neck, liver or kidney cancer. Sample: CD4+ or CD8+ T cells sorted from blood, taken in a trial of the OX40 agonist ivuxolimab. The chain links TRBV18 to TRBJ1-1; 8 positions agree with TRBD1. CDR3 region: CASSPPTGTGSEAFF. The CDR3 coding sequence is TGTGCCAGCTCACCACCTACCGGGACAGGTAGCGAAGCTTTCTTT.